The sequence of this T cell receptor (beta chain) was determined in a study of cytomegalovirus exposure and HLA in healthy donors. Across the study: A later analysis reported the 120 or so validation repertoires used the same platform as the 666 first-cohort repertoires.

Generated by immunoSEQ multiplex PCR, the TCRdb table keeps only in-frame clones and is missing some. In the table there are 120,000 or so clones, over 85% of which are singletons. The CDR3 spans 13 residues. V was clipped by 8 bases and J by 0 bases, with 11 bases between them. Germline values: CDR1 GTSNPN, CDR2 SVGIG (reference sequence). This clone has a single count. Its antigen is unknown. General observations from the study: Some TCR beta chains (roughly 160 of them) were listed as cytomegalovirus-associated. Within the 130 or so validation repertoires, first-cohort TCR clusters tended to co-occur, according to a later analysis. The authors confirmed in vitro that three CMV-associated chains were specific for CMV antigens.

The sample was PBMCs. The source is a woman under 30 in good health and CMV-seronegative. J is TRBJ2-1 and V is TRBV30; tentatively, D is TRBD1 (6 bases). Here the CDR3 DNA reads TGTGCCGGGGACAAGAGCTCCTACAATGAGCAGTTCTTC. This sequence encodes CAGDKSSYNEQFF.